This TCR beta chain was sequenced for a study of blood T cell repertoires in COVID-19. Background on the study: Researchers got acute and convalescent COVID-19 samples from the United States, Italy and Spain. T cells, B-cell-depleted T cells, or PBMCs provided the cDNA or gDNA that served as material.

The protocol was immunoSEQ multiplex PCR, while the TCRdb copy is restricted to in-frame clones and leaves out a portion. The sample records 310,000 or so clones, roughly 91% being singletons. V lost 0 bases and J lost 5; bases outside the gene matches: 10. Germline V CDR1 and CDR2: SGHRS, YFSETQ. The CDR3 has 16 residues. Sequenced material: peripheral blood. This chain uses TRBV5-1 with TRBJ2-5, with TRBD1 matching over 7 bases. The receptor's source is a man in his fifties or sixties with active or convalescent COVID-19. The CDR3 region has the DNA TGCGCCAGCAGCTTGGCCCTGACAGGGTTGGGGGAGACCCAGTACTTC. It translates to CASSLALTGLGETQYF.